This T cell receptor beta chain was documented in a study of T cells after yellow fever vaccination. On the study more broadly: The fractions with low cell numbers were processed using SMART-Seq v4 Ultra Low Input. General study results and limits: The study re-detected most primary-vaccination clones after the booster (roughly 96% CD4, 88% CD8). There was a possibility that FACS-sorted repertoires contained abundant clonotypes contaminating from the bulk population.

This clonotype was seen a few times. Its antigen is as yet unknown. V shed 5 bases and J shed 2 bases, with 13 bases lying between them. Looked up from germline, CDR1 is LNHDA and CDR2 is SQIVND (reference sequence). This CDR3 comprises 14 residues. Universal primer sites and UMIs were introduced during 5'RACE template-switching synthesis of TCR cDNA. One entry per CDR3 protein results from TCRdb running MiXCR on the 5' RACE reads. The sample shows 150,000 to 200,000 distinct CDR3 sequences, 5.5% to 8% of them seen only once. This clonotype was sampled from a man in his late teens or twenties who received the YFV17D yellow fever vaccine. The material was CD4+ T cells sorted from PBMCs, obtained on the day of the first yellow fever vaccination. V is TRBV19 and J is TRBJ2-7; D unclear. The CDR3 region is CASSLFGQPYEQYF. CDR3 bases: TGTGCCAGTAGTTTGTTCGGTCAGCCCTACGAGCAGTACTTC.